These 6 T cell receptor beta chains share one sample of origin, sequenced in a study of relationships among human T cell subsets (dated by TCRdb to the early 2010s). To obtain CD8+ cytotoxic T cells, negative selection with anti-CD4 multisort beads was done first, followed by positive selection with anti-CD8 beads. The library came from multiplex PCR. Data came from a 454 GS FLX. Semiquantitative ARM-PCR was used to amplify the TCR alpha and beta CDR3 regions from mRNA. ARM-PCR used tagged nested gene-specific primers, after which communal superprimers carried out exponential amplification. TCRdb applied fastp at Q25 and MiXCR to the public reads, then kept only in-frame beta chains. Every distinct CDR3 protein forms one entry, paired with its most common genes and DNA. This sample holds about 5,500 distinct CDR3 sequences; 60% to 70% were observed only once. The ten top clones hold around three fifths of the sample.

The sequenced sample consisted of CD8+ T cells sorted from blood. These receptors all come from a middle-aged man in good health.

This clonotype appeared a few times. The chain carries TRBV11-2 and TRBJ2-1; D is unresolved. Germline-derived CDR1 and CDR2 are SGHAT and FQNNGV. The CDR3 contains 14 residues. Trimming removed 5 bases from V and 1 base from J, with 9 bases in between. The CDR3 bases are TGTGCCAGCAGCCCCTGGAATTCCTACAATGAGCAGTTCTTC. It is translated as CASSPWNSYNEQFF.

The V call is TRBV4-1, the J call TRBJ1-5; D gene ambiguous. The CDR3 has 15 residues. V was shortened by 1 base and J by 0 bases, with 7 bases between the two germline ends. Germline values: CDR1 MGHRA, CDR2 YSYEKL. The CDR3 bases are TGCGCCAGCAGCCAAGGTCGAACTAGCAATCAGCCCCAGCATTTT. Translation: CASSQGRTSNQPQHF.

The chain carries TRBV29-1 and TRBJ2-3; TRBD2 agrees at 10 bases. The CDR3 runs to 14 residues. V trimming: 3 bases; J trimming: 1 base; junction bases outside the gene matches: 1. Per the germline V gene, CDR1 is SQVTM and CDR2 is ANQGSEA. The CDR3 DNA is TGCAGCGTTGACACTAGCGGGGGCACAGATACGCAGTATTTT. This codes for CSVDTSGGTDTQYF.

This clonotype has a handful of counts. V gene TRBV28 combines with J gene TRBJ2-3; D is possibly TRBD2 (7 bases). This CDR3 has 16 amino acids. Germline assignment: CDR1 MDHEN and CDR2 SYDVKM. The V and J ends lost 6 bases and 4 bases respectively, with 20 bases between them. CDR3 sequence (DNA): TGTGCCAGCAGGCCAATCGGGGGGCTAAGAGCAGATACGCAGTATTTT. Translated: CASRPIGGLRADTQYF.

V usage is TRBV12-3 or TRBV12-4 and J usage is TRBJ2-6; no firm D call. There are 13 residues in the CDR3. Trimming took 2 bases from V and 2 from J, leaving 1 base between them. The CDR3 is CASSLPGANVLTF. As DNA, the CDR3 is TGTGCCAGCAGTTTACCTGGGGCCAACGTCCTGACTTTC.

The V gene is TRBV10-1, the J gene TRBJ2-5, with D perhaps TRBD1 or TRBD2 (5 bases each). The CDR3 sequence is 14 residues long. The V gene lost 2 bases and the J gene lost 1 base, with 8 bases spanning the gap. The V gene's germline CDR1 is WNHNN and CDR2 SYGVQD (reference sequence). The DNA of the CDR3 is TGCGCCAGCAGTGAGAGAGGGGCCCAAGAGACCCAGTACTTC. This sequence encodes CASSERGAQETQYF.